The 24 T cell receptor beta chains presented below share a single source sample, sequenced in a study of T-cell reconstitution after alpha-beta-depleted transplantation in children. Unique molecular identifiers were built into the TCRbeta library. From the PCR reads, TCRdb called clonotypes with MiXCR, one entry per CDR3 protein. The sample lists around 450,000 distinct CDR3 sequences, 16% occurring once. This specimen consisted of PBMCs, mostly from graft donor cells, obtained 360 days after TCRalphabeta/CD19-depleted stem cell transplant. Source of these receptors: a boy under three years old who had a stem cell transplant for Wiskott-Aldrich syndrome, so the T cells may come from the graft donor.

There are a few counts of this clonotype. CDR3 protein: CASSWSSSGGYTF. The CDR3 region has the DNA TGTGCCAGCAGTTGGAGCTCATCGGGTGGCTACACCTTC. This chain connects TRBV6-6 to TRBJ1-2; D uncertain. Germline CDR1 MNHNY, CDR2 SVGAGI (reference sequence). Trimming removed 4 bases from V and 7 bases from J, with 13 bases in between. This CDR3 comprises 13 residues.

The chain recombines TRBV6-6 with TRBJ2-1; D is unresolved. Germline V lookup: CDR1 MNHNY, CDR2 SVGAGI (reference sequence). V dropped 6 bases and J dropped 4 bases, with 10 bases sitting between them. The CDR3 has 13 amino acids. DNA for the CDR3: TGTGCCAGCAGCTCCGACACATACAATGAGCAGTTCTTC. It translates to CASSSDTYNEQFF.

This chain links TRBV7-9 with TRBJ2-7; D remains ambiguous. The CDR3 length is 13 residues. Germline-derived CDR1 and CDR2 are SEHNR and FQNEAQ (reference sequence). Trimming stripped 5 bases from V and 3 bases from J, with 11 bases between. The CDR3, as DNA: TGTGCCAGCAGCCGAGGAGCTAACTACGAGCAGTACTTC. As protein: CASSRGANYEQYF.

This chain's CDR3 is CASGDTTHNADTQYF. In DNA form, the CDR3 reads TGTGCCAGCGGGGATACTACACACAATGCAGATACGCAGTATTTT. J is TRBJ2-3 and V is TRBV2; D gene uncertain. CDR1 is SNHLY, CDR2 FYNNEI, per germline. V lost 8 bases and J 4 bases, leaving 19 bases between the germline ends. There are 15 residues in the CDR3.

This clonotype was counted a few times. In nucleotides, the CDR3 is TGTGCCAGCAGCCCCCAGGGAGACTCCTACAATGAGCAGTTCTTC. Protein sequence: CASSPQGDSYNEQFF. The V and J genes are TRBV9 and TRBJ2-1; D is perhaps TRBD1 or TRBD2 (5 bases each). The CDR3 sequence is 15 residues long. CDR1 is SGDLS and CDR2 is YYNGEE in the germline V gene. V was clipped by 4 bases and J by 0 bases, with 11 bases between them.

This clonotype has at least ten counts. The chain links TRBV12-3 or TRBV12-4 to TRBJ2-5, with TRBD2 as a possible D gene (5 bases). This CDR3 spans 14 amino acids. V lost 6 bases, J lost 3 bases, and 14 bases lay in between. This chain's CDR3 is CASSQTRPEETQYF. Here the CDR3 DNA reads TGTGCCAGCAGCCAAACTAGGCCTGAAGAGACCCAGTACTTC.

The chain links TRBV20-1 to TRBJ2-7; D not resolved. CDR1 is DFQATT and CDR2 is SNEGSKA in the germline V gene (reference sequence). This CDR3 region has 14 residues. Trimming removed 0 bases from V and 2 bases from J, with 11 bases in between. CDR3 bases: TGCAGTGCTAGAGAAAGCAACCGGCCCTACGAGCAGTACTTC. It specifies CSARESNRPYEQYF.

This clonotype showed up just a few times. The rearrangement joins TRBV6-5 to TRBJ2-2, with unresolved D. There are 13 residues in the CDR3. Germline values: CDR1 MNHEY, CDR2 SVGAGI. The V end was cut by 1 base, the J end by 4 bases, with 4 bases between. CDR3 amino acids: CASSYLTTGELFF. DNA for the CDR3: TGTGCCAGCAGTTACTTGACCACCGGGGAGCTGTTTTTT.

The rearrangement uses TRBV9 and TRBJ2-3; D remains ambiguous. The V gene's germline CDR1 is SGDLS and CDR2 YYNGEE. V was cut by 0 bases and J by 4 bases, with 9 bases left in between. The CDR3 totals 14 residues. As DNA, the CDR3 is TGTGCCAGCAGCGTAGGGATAGTACCAGATACGCAGTATTTT. Protein product: CASSVGIVPDTQYF.

This clonotype was seen repeatedly, ten times or more. This rearrangement joins TRBV5-5 to TRBJ1-6, with D possibly matching TRBD1 (6 bases). Trimming removed 1 base at V and 5 bases at J, with 10 bases between. The CDR3 length is 15 residues. Germline CDR1 and CDR2: SGHKS and YYEKEE (reference sequence). CDR3 coding DNA: TGTGCCAGCAGCTTGAGACAGGCCCATAATTCACCCCTCCACTTT. Protein product: CASSLRQAHNSPLHF.

The rearrangement joins TRBV12-3 or TRBV12-4 to TRBJ2-7; 10 bases align to TRBD2. With 0 bases clipped from V and 7 bases from J, the junction kept 6 bases outside the gene matches. This CDR3 comprises 15 residues. The DNA for the CDR3 is TGTGCCAGCAGTTTAGCCCTAGCGGGAGCACAGGAGCAGTACTTC. Translation gives CASSLALAGAQEQYF.

This clonotype was counted a few times. This rearrangement joins TRBV10-2 to TRBJ2-7; 7 nucleotides align to TRBD2. This CDR3 spans 15 amino acids. V dropped 0 bases and J dropped 2; count of bases not matched to a gene: 4. Germline V gene lookup returns CDR1 WSHSY and CDR2 SAAADI. As DNA, the CDR3 is TGCGCCAGCAGTGAGTCTTGGGAGGGCCCCTACGAGCAGTACTTC. It is translated as CASSESWEGPYEQYF.

The chain uses TRBV10-3 and TRBJ2-5; 8 bases are a match to TRBD1. The CDR3 spans 13 residues. Looked up from germline, CDR1 is ENHRY and CDR2 is SYGVKD. With 6 bases clipped from V and 3 bases from J, the junction kept 3 bases outside the gene matches. The CDR3: CAIRDREEETQYF. In nucleotides, the CDR3 is TGTGCCATCAGGGACAGGGAGGAAGAGACCCAGTACTTC.

This clonotype appeared a few times. The gene calls are TRBV29-1 and TRBJ2-1; 10 bases match TRBD2. V shed 3 bases and J 3 bases; nucleotides not matched to a gene: 2. Germline CDR1 is SQVTM and CDR2 is ANQGSEA. The CDR3 totals 14 residues. For the CDR3, the DNA is TGCAGCGTTGATTTAGCGGGAGGCTACAATGAGCAGTTCTTC. Its translation is CSVDLAGGYNEQFF.

The chain joins TRBV29-1 to TRBJ2-7; 9 nucleotides align to TRBD1. The ends lost 4 bases at V and 3 bases at J; junction bases unmatched: 10. The CDR3 loop spans 15 amino acids. CDR1 and CDR2 from the germline V gene are SQVTM and ANQGSEA. The CDR3 protein is CSVVQTWTGDYEQYF. Written as DNA, the CDR3 is TGCAGCGTTGTGCAGACATGGACAGGGGACTACGAGCAGTACTTC.

This clonotype has just a few counts. The V gene is TRBV20-1, the J gene TRBJ2-3; weak D call: TRBD2 (5 bases). V dropped 1 base and J dropped 2 bases, with 10 bases sitting between them. This CDR3 spans 14 amino acids. Looked up from germline, CDR1 is DFQATT and CDR2 is SNEGSKA (reference sequence). The CDR3 DNA reads as TGCAGTGCTAGAGGTCCGAGGGCCACAGATACGCAGTATTTT. This codes for CSARGPRATDTQYF.

This clonotype appeared a few times. The rearrangement uses TRBV15 and TRBJ2-1; a possible D gene is TRBD2 (6 bases). CDR3 size: 17 residues. Per germline, CDR1 LNHNV and CDR2 YYDKDF (reference sequence). Trimming shortened V by 3 bases and J by 5 bases, and 20 bases separated the two germline ends. This CDR3 is CATSSLHPGLPNNEQFF. In DNA form, the CDR3 reads TGTGCCACCAGCAGTCTACACCCGGGACTTCCCAACAATGAGCAGTTCTTC. Drawing the rest from reference TRBV15 and TRBJ2-1, the complete variable domain is DAMVIQNPRYQVTQFGKPVTLSCSQTLNHNVMYWYQQKSSQAPKLLFHYYDKDFNNEADTPDNFQSRRPNTSFCFLDIRSPGLGDTAMYLCATSSLHPGLPNNEQFFGPGTRLTVL.

The sample holds a few counts of this clonotype. The chain employs TRBV14 and TRBJ2-1, with TRBD2 matching 12 bases. Germline trimming cut 2 bases from V and 5 bases from J; bases unmatched to any gene: 1. The CDR3 totals 15 residues. The germline gives CDR1 SGHDN, CDR2 FVKESK. CDR3 in amino acids: CASSQLAGGDNEQFF. CDR3 DNA: TGTGCCAGCAGCCAACTAGCGGGAGGGGACAATGAGCAGTTCTTC.

This clonotype was found a few times. The chain couples TRBV15 to TRBJ2-2; tentative D call: TRBD2 (5 bases). This CDR3 has 17 amino acids. Germline V gene data show CDR1 as LNHNV and CDR2 as YYDKDF (reference sequence). Trimming cost V 2 bases and J 3 bases, with 16 bases left between them. In DNA form, the CDR3 reads TGTGCCACCAGCAGAACGCGGGTTAGCACGTACACCGGGGAGCTGTTTTTT. Translated: CATSRTRVSTYTGELFF. Combining the CDR3 with reference TRBV15 and TRBJ2-2 gives the whole variable domain DAMVIQNPRYQVTQFGKPVTLSCSQTLNHNVMYWYQQKSSQAPKLLFHYYDKDFNNEADTPDNFQSRRPNTSFCFLDIRSPGLGDTAMYLCATSRTRVSTYTGELFFGEGSRLTVL.

This chain connects TRBV4-1 to TRBJ2-5; TRBD2 agrees at 7 bases. The CDR3 consists of 17 residues. Germline assignment: CDR1 MGHRA and CDR2 YSYEKL. Unmatched junction bases numbered 13, after V lost 0 bases and J lost 6 bases. CDR3 residues: CASSQDVSGGIKKTQYF. For the CDR3, the DNA is TGCGCCAGCAGCCAAGATGTCTCCGGGGGGATTAAGAAGACCCAGTACTTC.

This rearrangement joins TRBV5-1 to TRBJ1-1, with TRBD1 matching 7 bases. Germline V gives CDR1 SGHRS, CDR2 YFSETQ. The CDR3 has 14 residues. V was pared by 3 bases and J by 1 base, with 3 bases of the junction left unmatched. CDR3 DNA: TGCGCCAGCAGCTCGGACAGGTCGAACACTGAAGCTTTCTTT. Translating it yields CASSSDRSNTEAFF.

This clonotype was counted only a few times. The rearrangement links TRBV5-1 to TRBJ2-1, with D tentatively TRBD2 (5 bases). V lost 0 bases, J lost 6 bases, and 10 bases lay in between. This CDR3 comprises 14 residues. Germline loops: CDR1 SGHRS, CDR2 YFSETQ. The CDR3 nucleotides are TGCGCCAGCAGCTTGGCCGCTAGCCTCAATGAGCAGTTCTTC. Translation gives CASSLAASLNEQFF.

The genes are TRBV28 and TRBJ2-1; 8 positions agree with TRBD2. Germline CDR1 reads MDHEN; CDR2 reads SYDVKM. The J segment lost 5 bases and the V segment lost 8 bases, leaving 5 bases of the junction unmatched. The CDR3 sequence is 13 residues long. DNA for the CDR3: TGTGCCAGCTGCGGCGGGGGGAACAATGAGCAGTTCTTC. Amino acid sequence: CASCGGGNNEQFF.

This clonotype was seen a handful of times. This chain connects TRBV4-3 to TRBJ2-5; the match to TRBD1 covers 7 bases. V shed 4 bases, J shed 2 bases, and the junction held 1 base outside the gene matches. The CDR3 extends over 13 amino acids. Germline loops: CDR1 LGHNA, CDR2 YSLEER. The CDR3 sequence: CASSRGQQETQYF. DNA for the CDR3: TGCGCCAGCAGCCGGGGACAGCAAGAGACCCAGTACTTC.